This T cell receptor beta chain originates from a study of vaccination and CD4 T cells after COVID-19 (dated by TCRdb to 2021 to 2024). For the study in its entirety: The convalescent cohort comprised six males and four females, including two Hispanic individuals, seven Caucasians, two Asians and one multiracial person. Participants received two doses of either the Pfizer-BioNTech BNT162b2 vaccine (n=8) or the Moderna mRNA-1273 vaccine (n=2). In around 9 COVID-19 convalescent patients and a few infection-naive healthy vaccine recipients, researchers compared the spike-specific CD4+ TCR repertoire from before mRNA vaccination with the repertoire from after. The cultures were stimulated with overlapping spike peptide pools from SARS-CoV-2 and from the common cold coronaviruses HCoV-NL63, HCoV-OC43 and HCoV-229E. Control cultures received a CEFX viral epitope pool as the positive control, an HIV-1 Nef peptide pool as the negative control, or no peptide. Post-COVID blood samples were collected from convalescent patients a median of approximately 100 days after diagnosis, with a range of roughly 30 to 170 days. Post-vaccine blood samples were collected a median of about 69 days after the second vaccine dose, ranging from roughly 13 to 250 days.

Library preparation employed PCR. TCR sequencing of DNA from cultured CD4+ T cells used the Oncomine TCR Beta short-read assay at the Johns Hopkins FTIC core. The QIAamp micro DNA kit was used to extract genomic DNA from the cultured CD4+ T cells. Oncomine TCR Beta libraries from cultured CD4+ T cells were pooled with unique dual indexes and sequenced on an Illumina iSeq 100. The authors' pipeline ran thus. Non-productive sequences were removed, and CDR3s not starting with C, not ending with F or W, or shorter than 7 amino acids were discarded. Antigen-specific clonotypes were identified using the MANAFEST web application through comparison of peptide-stimulated wells with reference and other culture wells. For a clone to be called positive, the clone needed an FDR below 0.05, an odds ratio above 5, and a productive frequency above 0.1% in at least two of three replicate wells. A clonotype was classed as cross-reactive if the clonotype showed significant expansion both in SARS-CoV-2 spike wells and in at least one common cold coronavirus spike condition. CDR3 homology was assessed with Levenshtein distances (stringdist) and unrooted phylogenetic trees (ape) in R version 3.6.1. TCRdb's own reprocessing of the public reads used fastp at Q25 and MiXCR and kept productive beta chains. Identical CDR3 proteins give one entry, which carries the most common genes and DNA. These V and J calls are TCRdb output, not the study's own analysis. The sample contains just under 20,000 distinct CDR3 sequences, about 38% of them found a single time. Roughly a quarter of the sample belongs to the ten largest clones.

Findings and caveats that apply to the study as a whole: The median number of SARS-CoV-2-reactive clonotypes rose from 21 after infection to 38 after vaccination, but the change was not significant. In convalescent patients, a median roughly 87% of post-vaccine SARS-CoV-2-reactive clones were detected only after vaccination, suggesting vaccine-specific priming. Of the vaccine-specific clones in convalescent patients, 304 of 307, or nearly all, reacted only to SARS-CoV-2 spike and did not cross-react with common cold coronaviruses. Only a relatively small number of convalescent patients were included in the study, and early timepoints following natural infection were not analyzed.

This clonotype has just a few counts. The antigen it binds to is not known. No quality values exist for individual bases; no much larger clone is one base distant. The sample's treatment or condition label is to be understood as: approximately nine-day PBMC culture with coronavirus spike peptide pools or control peptides (ViraFEST assay). The ViraFEST assay, used in the study, expanded antigen-specific T cells with peptide pools and then identified the expanded clonotypes through TCR sequencing. Negative nucleocapsid antibody tests before and after vaccination confirmed that the healthy vaccine recipients had no prior SARS-CoV-2 infection. More than 1.5 million PBMCs per well were cultured in IMDM with roughly 5% human AB serum and 7.5 to 10 IU/ml IL-2, plus 10 ug/ml peptide pools. Half of the culture medium was replaced with fresh IL-2-containing medium on days 3 and 7. After 10 days of culture, CD4+ T cells were isolated by negative selection using the EasySep CD4+ T cell isolation kit. Ficoll-Paque Plus gradient centrifugation was used to isolate PBMCs from whole blood, and the isolated PBMCs were then either used fresh or cryopreserved at -140C. In general, triplicate wells were set up for every culture condition.

CDR3 length: 14 amino acids, cysteine to phenylalanine. Only CDR3 DNA is held: 42 bases, read in frame from base 1. Per the germline V gene (reference sequence), DFQATT is the CDR1 and SNEGSKA is the CDR2. V lost 6 bases and J lost 2 bases; the stretch between them is 16 bases long. The receptor chain draws on TRBV20-1 and TRBJ1-2; tentative D gene TRBD1, with 6 bases matching. This receptor was obtained from a human donor who received a COVID-19 vaccine. The material sequenced was CD4+ T cells from blood, cultured in vitro, taken before SARS-CoV-2 vaccination. Read as DNA, the sequence is TGCAGTGCCGTGAGGGGGGTGGGAAACTATGGCTACACCTTC. This gives the protein CSAVRGVGNYGYTF.